These T cell receptor beta chains were read from a single sample in a study of T cells in tuberculosis. Repertoires were generated with immunoSEQ multiplex PCR, while TCRdb's copy carries only in-frame clones and drops some. Here the sample spans about 34,000 clones, 80% to 95% being singletons. Sequencing used PBMCs, obtained at tuberculosis diagnosis. The source is an adult with tuberculosis. The CDR3 runs from the conserved cysteine through the conserved F or W. Fields, in order: CDR3 protein, CDR3 DNA, V gene, J gene, clone size, D gene. D genes are given only for firm matches. Part of the rows lack a size; the others show once, few, many or a class for expanded clones.

cdr3_aa: CASSPLPMTSTSTDTQYF
cdr3_nt: TGCGCCAGCAGCCCCCTACCTATGACTAGCACTAGCACAGATACGCAGTATTTT
v_call: TRBV4-1
j_call: TRBJ2-3
clone_size: NA
d_call: TRBD2

cdr3_aa: CASSHPSRALVYGYTF
cdr3_nt: TGTGCCAGCAGCCACCCGTCGAGGGCCTTAGTCTATGGCTACACCTTC
v_call: TRBV11-2
j_call: TRBJ1-2
clone_size: NA
d_call: NA

cdr3_aa: CASSQGKGLPVDTQYF
cdr3_nt: TGTGCCAGCAGCCAGGGGAAAGGACTGCCTGTAGATACGCAGTATTTT
v_call: TRBV11-2
j_call: TRBJ2-3
clone_size: NA
d_call: NA

cdr3_aa: CASSLTAYSGNTIYF
cdr3_nt: TGTGCCAGCAGTTTGACAGCGTACTCTGGAAACACCATATATTTT
v_call: TRBV28
j_call: TRBJ1-3
clone_size: NA
d_call: NA

cdr3_aa: CASSIRSGSRIDEQYF
cdr3_nt: TGTGCCAGTAGTATCCGTAGCGGGAGTAGGATCGACGAGCAGTACTTC
v_call: TRBV19
j_call: TRBJ2-7
clone_size: NA
d_call: TRBD2

cdr3_aa: CASSPSAGGAHDTQYF
cdr3_nt: TGTGCCAGCTCACCGTCCGCGGGGGGGGCCCACGATACGCAGTATTTT
v_call: TRBV18
j_call: TRBJ2-3
clone_size: NA
d_call: TRBD2

cdr3_aa: CASSSSGTGLYEQYF
cdr3_nt: TGTGCCAGCAGCTCTTCCGGGACAGGGTTGTACGAGCAGTACTTC
v_call: TRBV7-9
j_call: TRBJ2-7
clone_size: NA
d_call: TRBD1

cdr3_aa: CSVGTLGQGDQPQHF
cdr3_nt: TGCAGCGTGGGAACACTGGGACAGGGGGATCAGCCCCAGCATTTT
v_call: TRBV29-1
j_call: TRBJ1-5
clone_size: NA
d_call: TRBD1

cdr3_aa: CASSQAYARRGLENTGELFF
cdr3_nt: TGTGCCAGCAGCCAAGCTTACGCCCGACGGGGTTTGGAGAACACCGGGGAGCTGTTTTTT
v_call: TRBV4-2
j_call: TRBJ2-2
clone_size: few
d_call: NA

cdr3_aa: CASSFPDRDYEQYF
cdr3_nt: TGTGCCAGCAGCTTTCCCGACAGGGACTACGAGCAGTACTTC
v_call: TRBV7-9
j_call: TRBJ2-7
clone_size: NA
d_call: TRBD1

cdr3_aa: CASRTPLQGHDEQFF
cdr3_nt: TGTGCCAGCCGCACCCCCCTACAGGGTCACGATGAGCAGTTCTTC
v_call: TRBV11-2
j_call: TRBJ2-1
clone_size: NA
d_call: NA

cdr3_aa: CASSLGGMNTGELFF
cdr3_nt: TGCGCCAGCAGCTTGGGAGGAATGAACACCGGGGAGCTGTTTTTT
v_call: TRBV5-1
j_call: TRBJ2-2
clone_size: NA
d_call: NA

cdr3_aa: CASSLTSGYSSYNEQFF
cdr3_nt: TGTGCCAGCAGCTTAACTAGCGGGTATAGCTCCTACAATGAGCAGTTCTTC
v_call: TRBV7-6
j_call: TRBJ2-1
clone_size: NA
d_call: TRBD2

cdr3_aa: CASSLGTVGPEKLFF
cdr3_nt: TGTGCCAGCAGTTTAGGGACAGTCGGGCCTGAAAAACTGTTTTTT
v_call: TRBV27
j_call: TRBJ1-4
clone_size: NA
d_call: TRBD1

cdr3_aa: CAWGGAGPGYTF
cdr3_nt: TGTGCCTGGGGAGGGGCAGGGCCTGGCTACACCTTC
v_call: TRBV30
j_call: TRBJ1-2
clone_size: NA
d_call: NA

cdr3_aa: CASSYGTDEQYF
cdr3_nt: TGTGCCAGCAGTTACGGTACGGACGAGCAGTACTTC
v_call: TRBV6-5
j_call: TRBJ2-7
clone_size: NA
d_call: NA

cdr3_aa: CASKGEGADTGELFF
cdr3_nt: TGTGCCAGCAAGGGGGAAGGAGCAGACACCGGGGAGCTGTTTTTT
v_call: TRBV9
j_call: TRBJ2-2
clone_size: NA
d_call: NA

cdr3_aa: CAVTRRGGVETQYF
cdr3_nt: TGTGCCGTCACTCGGCGGGGGGGCGTAGAGACCCAGTACTTC
v_call: TRBV2
j_call: TRBJ2-5
clone_size: NA
d_call: TRBD2

cdr3_aa: CASSREAGGEETQYF
cdr3_nt: TGTGCCAGCAGTCGTGAAGCGGGAGGGGAAGAGACCCAGTACTTC
v_call: TRBV27
j_call: TRBJ2-5
clone_size: NA
d_call: TRBD2

cdr3_aa: CASSQSAGASGANVLTF
cdr3_nt: TGTGCCAGCAGCCAATCGGCAGGGGCCTCTGGGGCCAACGTCCTGACTTTC
v_call: TRBV16
j_call: TRBJ2-6
clone_size: NA
d_call: NA

cdr3_aa: CASSEGLAGAGELFF
cdr3_nt: TGTGCCAGCAGTGAAGGACTAGCGGGAGCCGGGGAGCTGTTTTTT
v_call: TRBV25-1
j_call: TRBJ2-2
clone_size: NA
d_call: TRBD2

cdr3_aa: CASSVISGSASDTQYF
cdr3_nt: TGTGCCAGCAGTGTCATAAGCGGGAGTGCTTCAGATACGCAGTATTTT
v_call: TRBV6-1
j_call: TRBJ2-3
clone_size: NA
d_call: TRBD2

cdr3_aa: CATSPVGARENTGELFF
cdr3_nt: TGTGCCACCAGCCCTGTAGGGGCTAGAGAGAACACCGGGGAGCTGTTTTTT
v_call: TRBV15
j_call: TRBJ2-2
clone_size: NA
d_call: NA

cdr3_aa: CAARKLASADTQYF
cdr3_nt: TGTGCCGCGAGGAAACTAGCGAGTGCAGATACGCAGTATTTT
v_call: TRBV27
j_call: TRBJ2-3
clone_size: NA
d_call: TRBD2

cdr3_aa: CASQWELYNEQFF
cdr3_nt: TGTGCCAGTCAGTGGGAGCTTTACAATGAGCAGTTCTTC
v_call: TRBV19
j_call: TRBJ2-1
clone_size: NA
d_call: NA

cdr3_aa: CASSSSGQTPYEQYF
cdr3_nt: TGTGCCAGCAGTTCATCCGGACAGACTCCCTACGAGCAGTACTTC
v_call: TRBV28
j_call: TRBJ2-7
clone_size: NA
d_call: NA

cdr3_aa: CASSGTGGWNTEAFF
cdr3_nt: TGTGCCAGCAGCGGCACAGGGGGCTGGAACACTGAAGCTTTCTTT
v_call: TRBV5-5
j_call: TRBJ1-1
clone_size: NA
d_call: TRBD1

cdr3_aa: CASSLAGQGSTQYF
cdr3_nt: TGCGCCAGCAGCTTGGCAGGACAGGGGTCGACCCAGTACTTC
v_call: TRBV5-1
j_call: TRBJ2-5
clone_size: NA
d_call: TRBD1

cdr3_aa: CASSEWGQPDNSPLHF
cdr3_nt: TGTGCCAGCAGTGAATGGGGACAACCGGATAATTCACCCCTCCACTTT
v_call: TRBV6-1
j_call: TRBJ1-6
clone_size: NA
d_call: NA

cdr3_aa: CASSQEGGGAGADTQYF
cdr3_nt: TGTGCCAGCAGCCAAGAAGGCGGGGGGGCCGGAGCAGATACGCAGTATTTT
v_call: TRBV4-2
j_call: TRBJ2-3
clone_size: few
d_call: TRBD2

cdr3_aa: CASRGQMNTEAFF
cdr3_nt: TGTGCCAGCAGGGGACAAATGAACACTGAAGCTTTCTTT
v_call: TRBV11-2
j_call: TRBJ1-1
clone_size: few
d_call: NA

cdr3_aa: CSVQLNTEAFF
cdr3_nt: TGCAGTGTGCAGTTGAACACTGAAGCTTTCTTT
v_call: TRBV20-1
j_call: TRBJ1-1
clone_size: NA
d_call: NA

cdr3_aa: CASRYRDGETQYF
cdr3_nt: TGTGCCAGCAGGTACAGGGACGGAGAGACCCAGTACTTC
v_call: TRBV5-6
j_call: TRBJ2-5
clone_size: NA
d_call: NA

cdr3_aa: CASSEVSSGLSSSYNEQFF
cdr3_nt: TGTGCCAGCAGTGAAGTGAGTAGCGGCTTATCCAGCTCCTACAATGAGCAGTTCTTC
v_call: TRBV2
j_call: TRBJ2-1
clone_size: few
d_call: NA

cdr3_aa: CASRATFSTDTQYF
cdr3_nt: TGTGCCAGCCGAGCTACCTTTAGCACAGATACGCAGTATTTT
v_call: TRBV5-4
j_call: TRBJ2-3
clone_size: NA
d_call: NA

cdr3_aa: CASSPGTSGSLQETQYF
cdr3_nt: TGTGCCAGCAGCCCGGGGACTAGCGGGAGCCTCCAAGAGACCCAGTACTTC
v_call: TRBV11-2
j_call: TRBJ2-5
clone_size: NA
d_call: TRBD2

cdr3_aa: CASSAQGTTKPYEQYF
cdr3_nt: TGTGCCAGCAGTGCGCAAGGGACAACAAAGCCCTACGAGCAGTACTTC
v_call: TRBV6-1
j_call: TRBJ2-7
clone_size: NA
d_call: NA

cdr3_aa: CASSPGTGVAEQYF
cdr3_nt: TGCGCCAGCAGTCCCGGGACAGGGGTTGCCGAGCAGTACTTC
v_call: TRBV5-1
j_call: TRBJ2-7
clone_size: NA
d_call: TRBD1

cdr3_aa: CASSYQDISNQPQHF
cdr3_nt: TGTGCCAGCAGTTACCAGGACATCAGCAATCAGCCCCAGCATTTT
v_call: TRBV6-6
j_call: TRBJ1-5
clone_size: NA
d_call: NA

cdr3_aa: CASSLGQGTPLHF
cdr3_nt: TGTGCCAGCAGTTTAGGACAGGGAACACCCCTCCACTTT
v_call: TRBV7-3
j_call: TRBJ1-6
clone_size: NA
d_call: TRBD1

cdr3_aa: CASSPPSGGAKNIQYF
cdr3_nt: TGTGCCAGCTCACCACCCTCAGGGGGAGCCAAAAACATTCAGTACTTC
v_call: TRBV18
j_call: TRBJ2-4
clone_size: NA
d_call: TRBD1

cdr3_aa: CATSGSSYNEQFF
cdr3_nt: TGTGCCACCAGCGGAAGCTCCTACAATGAGCAGTTCTTC
v_call: TRBV19
j_call: TRBJ2-1
clone_size: NA
d_call: NA

cdr3_aa: CASSRGRTGQETQYF
cdr3_nt: TGTGCCAGCAGCCGGGGTCGGACAGGTCAAGAGACCCAGTACTTC
v_call: TRBV7-2
j_call: TRBJ2-5
clone_size: NA
d_call: TRBD1

cdr3_aa: CASRATGGFLAGGESYEQYF
cdr3_nt: TGTGCCAGCAGAGCAACAGGGGGCTTTCTTGCGGGAGGGGAATCCTACGAGCAGTACTTC
v_call: TRBV2
j_call: TRBJ2-7
clone_size: NA
d_call: NA

cdr3_aa: CASSFLQGMNTEAFF
cdr3_nt: TGTGCCAGCAGCTTTCTACAGGGCATGAACACTGAAGCTTTCTTT
v_call: TRBV5-6
j_call: TRBJ1-1
clone_size: NA
d_call: NA

cdr3_aa: CASSVGVGVREDTEAFF
cdr3_nt: TGTGCCAGCAGCGTCGGGGTAGGGGTTAGGGAGGACACTGAAGCTTTCTTT
v_call: TRBV9
j_call: TRBJ1-1
clone_size: NA
d_call: NA

cdr3_aa: CASSIGGQPQHF
cdr3_nt: TGTGCCAGTAGTATAGGCGGTCAGCCCCAGCATTTT
v_call: TRBV19
j_call: TRBJ1-5
clone_size: NA
d_call: NA